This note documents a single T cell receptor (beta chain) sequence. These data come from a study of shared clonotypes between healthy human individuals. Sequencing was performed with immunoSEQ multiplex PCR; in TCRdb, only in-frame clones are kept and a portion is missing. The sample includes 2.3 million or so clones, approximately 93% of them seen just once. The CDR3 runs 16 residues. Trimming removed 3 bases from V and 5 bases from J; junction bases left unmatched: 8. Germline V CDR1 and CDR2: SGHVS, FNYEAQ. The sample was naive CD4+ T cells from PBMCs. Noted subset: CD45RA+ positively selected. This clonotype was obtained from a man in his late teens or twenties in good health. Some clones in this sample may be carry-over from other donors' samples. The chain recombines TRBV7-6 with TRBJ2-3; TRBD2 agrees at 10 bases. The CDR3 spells CASSFGLAVKKDTQYF. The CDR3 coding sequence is TGTGCCAGCAGCTTTGGACTAGCGGTAAAAAAAGATACGCAGTATTTT.